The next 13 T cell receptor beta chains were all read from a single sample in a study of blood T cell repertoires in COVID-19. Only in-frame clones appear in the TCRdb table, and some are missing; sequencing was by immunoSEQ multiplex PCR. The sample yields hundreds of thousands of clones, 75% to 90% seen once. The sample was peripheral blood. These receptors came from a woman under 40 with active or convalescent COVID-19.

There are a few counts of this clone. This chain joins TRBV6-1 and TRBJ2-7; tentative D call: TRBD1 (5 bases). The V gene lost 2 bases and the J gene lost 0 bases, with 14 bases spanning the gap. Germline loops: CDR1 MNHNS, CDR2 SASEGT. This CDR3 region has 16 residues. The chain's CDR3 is CASSEMSRVSSYEQYF. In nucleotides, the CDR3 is TGTGCCAGCAGTGAAATGTCCAGGGTCAGCTCCTACGAGCAGTACTTC.

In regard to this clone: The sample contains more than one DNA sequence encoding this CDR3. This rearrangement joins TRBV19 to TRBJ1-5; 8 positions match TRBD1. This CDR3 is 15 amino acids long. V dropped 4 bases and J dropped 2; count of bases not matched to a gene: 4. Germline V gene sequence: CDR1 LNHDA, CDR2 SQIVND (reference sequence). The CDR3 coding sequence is TGTGCCAGTAGTACCGGGACAGGCCGCAATCAGCCCCAGCATTTT. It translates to CASSTGTGRNQPQHF.

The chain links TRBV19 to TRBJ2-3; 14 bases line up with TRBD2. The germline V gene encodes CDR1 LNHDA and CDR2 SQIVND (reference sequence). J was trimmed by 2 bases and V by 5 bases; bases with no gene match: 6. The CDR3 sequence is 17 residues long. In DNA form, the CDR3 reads TGTGCCAGTAGTGAAGGGACTAGCGGGAGAGTCACAGATACGCAGTATTTT. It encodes CASSEGTSGRVTDTQYF.

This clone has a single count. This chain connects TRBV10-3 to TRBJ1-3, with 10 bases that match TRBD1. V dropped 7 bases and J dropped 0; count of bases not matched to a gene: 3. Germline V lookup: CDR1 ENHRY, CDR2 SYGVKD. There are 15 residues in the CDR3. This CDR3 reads CAINGQGDSGNTIYF. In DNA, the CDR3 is TGTGCCATCAATGGACAGGGGGACTCTGGAAACACCATATATTTT.

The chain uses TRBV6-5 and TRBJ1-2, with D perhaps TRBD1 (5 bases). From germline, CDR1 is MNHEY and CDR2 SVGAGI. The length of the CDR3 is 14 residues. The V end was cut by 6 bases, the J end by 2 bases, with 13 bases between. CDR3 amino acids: CASSRIDSNYGYTF. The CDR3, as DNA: TGTGCCAGCAGCCGGATCGACAGCAACTATGGCTACACCTTC.

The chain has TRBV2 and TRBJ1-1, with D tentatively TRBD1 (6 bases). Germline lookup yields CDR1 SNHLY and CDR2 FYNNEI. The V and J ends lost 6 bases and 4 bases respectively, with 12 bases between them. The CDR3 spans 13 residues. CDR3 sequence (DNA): TGTGCCAGCAGGCAGGGGTATCGCACTGAAGCTTTCTTT. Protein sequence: CASRQGYRTEAFF.

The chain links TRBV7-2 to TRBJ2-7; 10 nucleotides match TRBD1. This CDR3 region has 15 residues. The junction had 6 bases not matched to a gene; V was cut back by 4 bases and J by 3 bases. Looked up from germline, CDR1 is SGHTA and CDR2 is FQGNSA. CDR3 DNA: TGTGCCAGCAGCTCGTACCGGGACAGGGGCTACGAGCAGTACTTC. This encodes CASSSYRDRGYEQYF.

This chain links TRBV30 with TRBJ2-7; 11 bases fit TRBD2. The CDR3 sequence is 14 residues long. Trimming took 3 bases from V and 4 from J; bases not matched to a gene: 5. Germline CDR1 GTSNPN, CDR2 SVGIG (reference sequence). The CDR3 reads CAWSPTSGKYEQYF. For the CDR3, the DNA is TGTGCCTGGAGCCCGACTAGCGGGAAGTACGAGCAGTACTTC.

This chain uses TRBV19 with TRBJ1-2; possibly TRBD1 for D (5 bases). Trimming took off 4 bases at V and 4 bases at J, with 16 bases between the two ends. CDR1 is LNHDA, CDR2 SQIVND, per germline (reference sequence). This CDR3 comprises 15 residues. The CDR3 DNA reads TGTGCCAGTAGTAGCAGCACCAGGGTTTTCTATGGCTACACCTTC. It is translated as CASSSSTRVFYGYTF.

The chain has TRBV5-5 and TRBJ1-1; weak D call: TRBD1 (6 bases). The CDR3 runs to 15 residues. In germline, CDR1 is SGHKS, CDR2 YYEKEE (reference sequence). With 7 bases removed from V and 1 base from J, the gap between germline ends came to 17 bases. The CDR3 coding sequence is TGTGCCAGCCGCCAAAGGGACACGGCGAACACTGAAGCTTTCTTT. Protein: CASRQRDTANTEAFF.

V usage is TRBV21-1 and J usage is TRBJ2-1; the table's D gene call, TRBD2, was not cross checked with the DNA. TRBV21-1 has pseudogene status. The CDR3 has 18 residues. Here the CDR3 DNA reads TGTGCCAGCGTAGTGGTACGAGGGCATGAGGGAACCTACAATGAGCAGTTCTTC. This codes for CASVVVRGHEGTYNEQFF.

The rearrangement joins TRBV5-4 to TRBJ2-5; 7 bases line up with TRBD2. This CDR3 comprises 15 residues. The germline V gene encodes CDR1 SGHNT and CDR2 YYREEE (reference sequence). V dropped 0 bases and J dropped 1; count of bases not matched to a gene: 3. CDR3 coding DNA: TGTGCCAGCAGCTTGGGGACTAGTACCCAAGAGACCCAGTACTTC. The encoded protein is CASSLGTSTQETQYF.

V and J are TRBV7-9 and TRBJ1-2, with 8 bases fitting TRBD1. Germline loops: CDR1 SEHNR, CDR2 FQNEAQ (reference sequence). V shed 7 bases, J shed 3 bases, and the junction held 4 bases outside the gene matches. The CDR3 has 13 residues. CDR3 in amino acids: CASIQQGDYGYTF. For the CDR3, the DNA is TGTGCCAGCATACAACAGGGGGACTATGGCTACACCTTC.